This TCR beta chain was retrieved from a study of blood T cells in healthy people across ages (dated by TCRdb to between 2015 and 2017). Background for the entire study: In model experiments, template switching captured roughly one uniquely barcoded TCR beta cDNA molecule for every two T cells. Using deep sequencing normalized with unique cDNA molecular identifiers, the study measured how TCR beta repertoire diversity changes with age. Four age groups were formed from the donors: young (average roughly 15 years), middle-aged (approximately 40), aged (approximately 60) and long-lived (roughly 88). Using the same blood draw, the study looked at two additional independent replicas of 1 million unique cDNA reads for two donors, one aged 18 to 29 and the other aged 80 or older.

The roughly 39 donors, aged about 6 to 95 years, were systemically healthy Caucasian individuals from Russia. Around 10 milliliters of peripheral blood were collected from each donor into EDTA-treated Vacutainer tubes. PBMCs were isolated by Ficoll-Paque density-gradient centrifugation, with at least 6.5 million obtained per sample. Trizol reagent was used to extract total RNA from PBMCs, with at least 6 micrograms per sample. For every donor, flow cytometry on a PBMC aliquot measured the percentage of naive CD45RAhigh/CD27high T cells. The library was prepared using 5' RACE. TCRdb names Illumina HiSeq 2500 as the instrument used. A second PCR of about 6 to 12 cycles was run with a J-beta primer mix and a sample-barcoded 5' primer. A unique molecular identifier was introduced onto each TCR beta cDNA molecule by a template-switch 5' adaptor carrying 12 random nucleotides. At least 3 million CDR3-containing paired-end reads were obtained from each sample. All of the RNA was converted into first-strand cDNA using the Mint cDNA synthesis kit, with a TRBC-specific oligonucleotide serving as the primer. All cDNA was treated with uracil-DNA glycosylase and then went through a first 18-cycle PCR with the universal primers M1SS and BC2_uni_R. The original methods were these. For normalization, 1 million high-quality reads, each with a distinct molecular identifier, were randomly selected from each sample. Instead of being binned into consensus sequences, reads with shared molecular identifiers were discarded. MiTCR, with a Q25 quality threshold and the strictest error-elimination algorithm, was used for CDR3 identification, clonotype clustering and error correction. A nonparametric unseen species model using Euler transformation provided a lower-bound estimate of total TCR beta diversity. The public reads were reprocessed in TCRdb via fastp at Q25 and MiXCR, keeping in-frame beta chains. Every CDR3 protein is listed once, alongside the most common genes and DNA of its rows. These V and J calls rely on TCRdb rather than the paper's analysis. This sample is represented by approximately 900,000 distinct CDR3 sequences; around 29% of them were singletons. Roughly 10% of the sample is held by the ten biggest clonotypes.

Broad study findings and their caveats: Observed TCR beta diversity per million T cells fell roughly linearly with age, and a significant reduction was already apparent by age around 39. Because profiling used bulk unsorted PBMCs, naive and antigen-experienced compartments could not be compared conclusively. There was a strong correlation between observed TCR beta diversity and the percentage of naive T cells measured by flow cytometry. Estimates of total diversity from one million sequenced T cells were regarded as lower bounds and underestimates. Compared with the aged group, more naive CD4+ T cells, fewer expanded clones and increased TCR diversity were shown by the long-lived group, suggesting age selection. Because donor CMV infection status was unknown, age-related changes in expanded clonotypes were potentially confounded.

Taken from cysteine to phenylalanine, the CDR3 has 15 residues. Here the CDR3 DNA is all that survives: 45 bases in frame from base 1. The germline V and J ends show losses of 5 bases and 2 bases respectively, and no gene match explains 8 bases of the junction. In the germline V gene, CDR1 corresponds to MDHEN and CDR2 to SYDVKM. This clonotype showed up just a few times. The specificity of this receptor is unknown. The sample holds no much larger clone one base away, and base qualities are not on file. The same sample was also used in a study of T cells of mothers and their children. The second study reports: Nine systemically healthy Caucasian individuals, comprising three mothers and their six children, were included as donors. cDNA synthesis consumed the entire amount of extracted RNA, loaded at 1.5 ug RNA in each 15 ul reaction. In the second PCR, sample barcodes and 2-4 random nucleotides were introduced via the M1S primer. Over 9.5 million TCR beta CDR3 reads were obtained for each mother, and around 2.7 million reads were obtained for each child. TCR recombination output is similarly shaped by thymic selection in related and unrelated pairs, with a minor effect exerted by inherited differences. Normalized repertoire overlap was always found to be slightly, but never significantly, higher in related mother-child pairs than in unrelated mother-child pairs. Persistent microchimeric T cell clones were not detected, at a sensitivity of 85 to 100 clones per million clonotypes. In the study, deep NGS was used to compare the TCR beta repertoires of mothers and children, and features distinguishing related mother-child pairs from unrelated individuals were sought. On average, the children were around 11 +/- 4 years old, while the mothers were about 40 +/- 4 years old. After adapters were ligated using NEBNext reagents, the libraries underwent 100+100 nt paired-end sequencing on an Illumina HiSeq 2000. To prevent cross-contamination, the mother and child libraries were prepared a month apart and were sequenced in separate runs. Between roughly 450,000 and 2,000,000 distinct TCR beta clonotypes were identified per donor. Naive TCR beta clonotypes were estimated from low-frequency clonotypes matched to each donor's FACS-determined naive share, without sorting.

This receptor was identified in a woman between 35 and 50 years old in good health. The chain was built from TRBV28 and TRBJ2-5; TRBD2 lines up with 7 middle nucleotides. The sample taken for sequencing was blood. Here is the DNA: TGTGCCAGCAGTGTACAGGCCGGGGGGCAAGAGACCCAGTACTTC. It codes for CASSVQAGGQETQYF.